Sequencing of this T cell receptor beta chain was carried out in a study of blood T cell repertoires in COVID-19. The overall study: COVID-19 samples, acute and convalescent, were from the United States, Italy and Spain.

Per the original methods: The assay estimated nucleated cells by amplifying reference gene primers. Assay used: immunoSEQ multiplex PCR; TCRdb lists only in-frame clones, some missing. Clone size and V and J calls were adopted from that table, with D and trimming inferred from the DNA. The sample lists 150,000 to 200,000 clones; over 70% were seen once. The CDR3 spans 14 residues. Germline CDR1 and CDR2: LNHDA and SQIVND (reference sequence). J gave up 2 bases and V 4 bases, and 2 bases lay outside the gene matches. This TCR was sampled from a man aged 55 to 69 with acute or convalescent COVID-19. The chain is built from TRBV19 and TRBJ2-7, with 10 bases that match TRBD1. The sequenced sample was peripheral blood. CDR3: CASSTGQGPYEQYF. The CDR3 DNA follows: TGTGCCAGTAGTACGGGACAGGGGCCCTACGAGCAGTACTTC. The full variable domain, completed using reference TRBV19 and TRBJ2-7, is DGGITQSPKYLFRKEGQNVTLSCEQNLNHDAMYWYRQDPGQGLRLIYYSQIVNDFQKGDIAEGYSVSREKKESFPLTVTSAQKNPTAFYLCASSTGQGPYEQYFGPGTRLTVT.